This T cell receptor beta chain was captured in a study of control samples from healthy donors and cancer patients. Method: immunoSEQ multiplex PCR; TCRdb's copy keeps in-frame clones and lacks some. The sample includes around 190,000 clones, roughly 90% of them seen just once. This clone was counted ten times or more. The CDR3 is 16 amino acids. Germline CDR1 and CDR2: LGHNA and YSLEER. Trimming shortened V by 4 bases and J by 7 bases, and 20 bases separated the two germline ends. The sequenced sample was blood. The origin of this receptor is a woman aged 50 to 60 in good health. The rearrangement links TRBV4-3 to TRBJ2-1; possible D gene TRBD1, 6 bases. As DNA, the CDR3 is TGCGCCAGCAGCCTCGATCACAGGGTGACGGGGAATGAGCAGTTCTTC. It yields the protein CASSLDHRVTGNEQFF.